This T cell receptor beta chain appears in the sequencing data of a study of T cell clonotyping in hematopoietic cell transplantation. TCRdb's copy holds only in-frame clones and misses some; the assay was immunoSEQ multiplex PCR. The profile shows 9,000 to 15,000 clones, roughly 50% of them singletons. The germline CDR1 and CDR2 sequences are SGHTA and FQGNSA. The CDR3 consists of 17 residues. V lost 2 bases and J lost 1, with 17 bases in between. The chain uses TRBV7-2 and TRBJ1-1; D possibly corresponds to TRBD1 (5 bases). The receptor comes from a man aged 50-59 years in good health. Some clones in this sample may be carry-over from other donors' samples. Material for sequencing was peripheral blood mononuclear cells. The DNA of the CDR3 is TGTGCCAGCAGCTTATATCTGGCAGGGCCCAGGAACACTGAAGCTTTCTTT. Its translation is CASSLYLAGPRNTEAFF.